The following is a T cell receptor beta chain sequence with its context. What it binds is unknown. Brentuximab vedotin exposure varied, and every patient relapsed after autologous stem cell transplantation. Libraries were prepared by immunoSEQ multiplex PCR; TCRdb keeps only in-frame clonotypes and omits some of them. The sample includes over 35,000 clones, over 70% of them seen just once. These data are taken from a study of PD-1 blockade in classical Hodgkin lymphoma. Study-wide findings and caveats: Individuals initiating nivolumab under 1 year after ASCT were excluded. Newly diagnosed patients reportedly had lower baseline TCR diversity than healthy donors. Complete responders had baseline diversity similar to newly diagnosed patients. CD4+ TCR diversity rose significantly by C4D1, and CD8+ TCR diversity did not.

Germline V gene lookup returns CDR1 LNHDA and CDR2 SQIVND (reference sequence). The CDR3 is 21 residues long. The ends lost 0 bases at V and 0 bases at J; junction bases unmatched: 17. This rearrangement joins TRBV19 to TRBJ1-5, with TRBD1 matching over 7 bases. This clonotype was sampled from a human donor with classical Hodgkin lymphoma. Sample: peripheral blood mononuclear cells (PBMCs), taken before the second cycle of nivolumab. CDR3 in amino acids: CASSIERGRQGGSYSNQPQHF. The CDR3 nucleotides are TGTGCCAGTAGTATAGAAAGGGGTCGGCAGGGGGGGAGTTATAGCAATCAGCCCCAGCATTTT.